This TCR beta chain was recorded in a study of blood T cell repertoires in COVID-19. As for the study in general: Sources were T cells, B-cell-depleted T cells, or PBMCs; the material itself was cDNA or gDNA.

Germline CDR1 and CDR2: SGDLS and YYNGEE. V trimming: 7 bases; J trimming: 5 bases; junction bases outside the gene matches: 11. The CDR3 is 16 residues long. Generated by immunoSEQ multiplex PCR, the TCRdb table keeps only in-frame clones and is missing some. Among 400,000 to 450,000 clones listed, roughly 87% were seen once. Across about two dozen US areas, participants ranged in age from about 18 to 89 years. Categorization into cohorts depended on clinical history that participants reported. The receptor was isolated from a man between 18 and 29 years old who had recovered from COVID-19. The specimen was PBMCs or T cells enriched from blood (not recorded which). The chain is built from TRBV9 and TRBJ1-5, with TRBD1 identical over 11 bases. The CDR3 protein is CASARGGQGADQPQHF. For the CDR3, the DNA is TGTGCCAGCGCTAGAGGAGGACAGGGGGCTGATCAGCCCCAGCATTTT.